Listed below are T cell receptor beta chains from one sample, sequenced in a study of blood T cells in healthy people across ages. TCRdb ran MiXCR on the 5' RACE reads and lists one entry per CDR3 protein. The sample lists 1.5 million to 2 million distinct CDR3 sequences, just under 50% occurring once. Sequenced material: blood. The origin of the receptors is a woman between 40 and 55 years old in good health. Both conserved end residues are part of each CDR3. D genes are given only for firm matches. Only some rows state a clone size, as once, few, many or a class for expanded clones.

clone_size	d_call	v_call	j_call	cdr3_length	cdr3_nt	cdr3_aa
NA	NA	TRBV10-3	TRBJ2-7	14	TGTGCCATCAGGAGAGAACAGGGTATCCACGAGCAGTACTTC	CAIRREQGIHEQYF
NA	NA	TRBV28	TRBJ1-2	12	TGTGCCGCTTTAAGAGGCGGCTATGGCTACACCTTC	CAALRGGYGYTF
few	TRBD1	TRBV11-2	TRBJ2-1	16	TGTGCCAGCAGCTCCCCGGGACAGGATATTTACAATGAGCAGTTCTTC	CASSSPGQDIYNEQFF
NA	NA	TRBV2	TRBJ1-1	14	TGTGCCAGCAGTGCGCCAGGGGAGTACACTGAAGCTTTCTTT	CASSAPGEYTEAFF
NA	NA	TRBV21-1	TRBJ2-1	16	TGTGCCAGCAGCAAGGCCGGAGTGAGCTCCTACAATGAGCAGTTCTTC	CASSKAGVSSYNEQFF
NA	NA	TRBV27	TRBJ1-2	14	TGTGCCAGCAGCATACAGAGACAAGTGGGTGGCTACACCTTC	CASSIQRQVGGYTF
NA	NA	TRBV6-6	TRBJ2-3	17	TGTGCCAGCGTCAGGGTGGCGGGGGCCAGATCAATGGATACGCAGTATTTT	CASVRVAGARSMDTQYF
NA	NA	TRBV18	TRBJ1-2	15	TGTGCCAGCTCATTGAATGGGGCATCTAACTATGGCTACACCTTC	CASSLNGASNYGYTF
NA	NA	TRBV6-6	TRBJ1-6	14	TGTGCCAGCATTAAGAACAGAAATAATTCACCCCTCCACTTT	CASIKNRNNSPLHF
once	NA	TRBV7-6	TRBJ2-5	16	TGTGCCAGCAGCTTAGGGGCAGGGGTTTTGTGGGAGACCCAGTACTTC	CASSLGAGVLWETQYF
NA	NA	TRBV6-1	TRBJ2-7	14	TGTGCCAGCTACCGGACAGAGACCTCCTACGAGCAGTACTTC	CASYRTETSYEQYF
NA	NA	TRBV7-2	TRBJ2-1	13	TGTGCCAGCAGCTTATCGGAGTGGAGTGAGCAGTTCTTC	CASSLSEWSEQFF
NA	NA	TRBV12-3/TRBV12-4	TRBJ2-7	13	TGTGCCAGCAGTCGACATACCGGCGGGGCCCAGTACTTC	CASSRHTGGAQYF
NA	TRBD2	TRBV9	TRBJ2-3	15	TGTGCCAGCAGCCCCCCTAGCGGGGGAGAGAATACGCAGTATTTT	CASSPPSGGENTQYF
few	NA	TRBV7-2	TRBJ2-4	15	TGTGCCAGCAGCTTAGGGAAAGGGTTTAGGAACATTCAGTACTTC	CASSLGKGFRNIQYF
NA	NA	TRBV12-3/TRBV12-4	TRBJ2-3	15	TGTGCCAGCAGTTTTGGGGGATTTAGCACAGATACGCAGTATTTT	CASSFGGFSTDTQYF
NA	TRBD2	TRBV9	TRBJ2-1	16	TGTGCCAGCAGCGTATTAGCGGGGGCCGGTCGGGATGAGCAGTTCTTC	CASSVLAGAGRDEQFF
NA	TRBD1	TRBV12-3/TRBV12-4	TRBJ2-3	15	TGTGCCAGCAGACTGGGACAGGGTGGCGCAGATACGCAGTATTTT	CASRLGQGGADTQYF
NA	NA	TRBV6-5	TRBJ1-6	15	TGTGCCACATCCCGACTCGGGAACTATAATTCACCCCTCCACTTT	CATSRLGNYNSPLHF
NA	NA	TRBV28	TRBJ2-5	14	TGTGCCAGCAGCAACACAGGGTTCGGGGAGACCCAGTACTTC	CASSNTGFGETQYF
few	NA	TRBV7-9	TRBJ1-2	16	TGTGCCAGCAGCTTACCTGGGTTGGGGACTAACTATGGCTACACCTTC	CASSLPGLGTNYGYTF
NA	TRBD1	TRBV25-1	TRBJ2-7	15	TGTGCCAGCAGTGCGCTCTCAGGGGGTTCCTACGAGCAGTACTTC	CASSALSGGSYEQYF
few	NA	TRBV9	TRBJ2-7	13	TGTGCCAGCAGCGTAGCTCTTTTCGACGAGCAGTACTTC	CASSVALFDEQYF
NA	TRBD1	TRBV20-1	TRBJ2-3	15	TGCAGTGCTAGGGGCGACAGGGGGCGTACAGATACGCAGTATTTT	CSARGDRGRTDTQYF
few	NA	TRBV7-2	TRBJ2-3	16	TGTGCCAGCAGCACCCGAACAGGGTCTTACACAGATACGCAGTATTTT	CASSTRTGSYTDTQYF
NA	TRBD1	TRBV20-1	TRBJ1-2	13	TGCAGTGCTGCGGCGGGACAGCACTATGGCTACACCTTC	CSAAAGQHYGYTF
NA	TRBD2	TRBV2	TRBJ2-1	16	TGTGCCAGCAGTGGCCGTAGGGCGGGGGGTTACAATGAGCAGTTCTTC	CASSGRRAGGYNEQFF
NA	NA	TRBV24-1	TRBJ2-5	14	TGTGCCACCAGTGATTTGGCAGGGGAAGAGACCCAGTACTTC	CATSDLAGEETQYF
NA	TRBD1	TRBV5-1	TRBJ1-2	18	TGCGCCAGCAGCTCCCCAAAAGGGGGCACGAGCCTCATTACTGACTACACCTTC	CASSSPKGGTSLITDYTF
NA	NA	TRBV6-5	TRBJ2-7	16	TGTGCCAGCACCAACACCGGGCAGGGTCCTTCTGACGAGCAGTACTTC	CASTNTGQGPSDEQYF
few	TRBD2	TRBV28	TRBJ2-5	13	TGTGCCAGCACAGCGGGGGTGCAGGAGACCCAGTACTTC	CASTAGVQETQYF
NA	NA	TRBV20-1	TRBJ2-7	14	TGCAGTGCTAGAAAGACAAGGGGTCGGAACGAGCAGTACTTC	CSARKTRGRNEQYF
NA	TRBD1	TRBV29-1	TRBJ1-2	13	TGCAGCGTCACAGGGGGCGTCGGCTATGGCTACACCTTC	CSVTGGVGYGYTF
once	TRBD1	TRBV20-1	TRBJ1-2	15	TGCAGTGCTAGAGGCCGGGACAGGGCCAACTATGGCTACACCTTC	CSARGRDRANYGYTF
NA	NA	TRBV5-1	TRBJ2-1	14	TGCGCCAGCAAACTGGAGGCTATGTCAAATGAGCAGTTCTTC	CASKLEAMSNEQFF
NA	TRBD1	TRBV6-6	TRBJ2-4	16	TGTGCCAGCAGTTATTCCCCACAGGGGGCCAAAAACATTCAGTACTTC	CASSYSPQGAKNIQYF
few	NA	TRBV10-1	TRBJ2-7	12	TGCGCCAGCAACCCTCCCTTGGTCGAGCAGTACTTC	CASNPPLVEQYF
once	TRBD1	TRBV7-9	TRBJ2-2	18	TGTGCCAGCAGCTTAGCCTTGCTCAAACAGGGGGCCACCGGGGAGCTGTTTTTT	CASSLALLKQGATGELFF
NA	NA	TRBV20-1	TRBJ2-7	15	TGCAGTGCTAGAGGTGGGGCACTACTCTCCTACGAGCAGTACTTC	CSARGGALLSYEQYF
NA	NA	TRBV7-2	TRBJ2-1	15	TGTGCCAGCAGCTTGGCGGGGCGAGTTAACAATGAGCAGTTCTTC	CASSLAGRVNNEQFF